This T cell receptor beta chain originates from a study of T cells after yellow fever vaccination. In this sample, this clonotype turned up many times. No antigen is known for it. This CDR3 has 16 residues. J gave up 5 bases and V 4 bases, and 12 bases lay outside the gene matches. The germline V gene has CDR1 SGHRS and CDR2 YFSETQ. TCRdb independently ran MiXCR on the 5' RACE reads; one entry per CDR3 protein. The sample shows just under 600,000 distinct CDR3 sequences, 13% of them seen only once. Broader study findings: Bulk-population clonotypes that are abundant could appear as contaminants in FACS-sorted repertoires.

The gene calls are TRBV5-1 and TRBJ2-1, with 7 bases fitting TRBD2. The origin of this receptor is a man aged 25-45 years who received the YFV17D yellow fever vaccine. Source: PBMCs, taken on the day of the yellow fever booster vaccination. The CDR3 is CASSRPLASGNNEQFF. CDR3 DNA sequence: TGCGCCAGCAGCCGTCCCCTGGCTAGCGGTAACAATGAGCAGTTCTTC.